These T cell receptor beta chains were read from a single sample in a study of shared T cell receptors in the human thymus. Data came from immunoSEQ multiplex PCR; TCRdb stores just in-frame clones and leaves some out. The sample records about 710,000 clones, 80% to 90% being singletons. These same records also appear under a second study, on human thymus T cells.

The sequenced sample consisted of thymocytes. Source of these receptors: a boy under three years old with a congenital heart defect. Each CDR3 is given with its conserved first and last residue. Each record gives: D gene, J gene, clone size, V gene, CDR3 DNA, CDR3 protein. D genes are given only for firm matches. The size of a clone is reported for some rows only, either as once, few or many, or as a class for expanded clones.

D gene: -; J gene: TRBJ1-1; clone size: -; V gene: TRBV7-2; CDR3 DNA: TGTGCCAGCAGCTTACGCGTTAAGGATTGGGAGGGGCGCACTGAAGCTTTCTTT; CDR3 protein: CASSLRVKDWEGRTEAFF
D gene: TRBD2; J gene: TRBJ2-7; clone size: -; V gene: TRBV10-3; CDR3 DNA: TGTGCCATCAGTGGGACCCGGGGGGATCACTACGAGCAGTACTTC; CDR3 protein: CAISGTRGDHYEQYF
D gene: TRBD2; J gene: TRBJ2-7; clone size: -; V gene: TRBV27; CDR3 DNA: TGTGCCAGCAGTTCCACCCGACTAGCGGGAGTCAACGAGCAGTACTTC; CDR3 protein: CASSSTRLAGVNEQYF
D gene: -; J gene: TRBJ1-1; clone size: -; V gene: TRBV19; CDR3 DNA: TGTGCCAGTAGCCTCGACATGCTGAACACTGAAGCTTTCTTT; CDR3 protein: CASSLDMLNTEAFF
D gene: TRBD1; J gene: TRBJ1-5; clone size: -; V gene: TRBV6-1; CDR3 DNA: TGTGCCAGCAGTGGAAACAGGGGCTATAGCAATCAGCCCCAGCATTTT; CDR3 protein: CASSGNRGYSNQPQHF
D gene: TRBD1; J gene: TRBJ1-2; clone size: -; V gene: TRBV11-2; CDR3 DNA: TGTGCCAGCAGCTTACTCGGACAGGGGGCGCATGGCTACACCTTC; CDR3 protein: CASSLLGQGAHGYTF
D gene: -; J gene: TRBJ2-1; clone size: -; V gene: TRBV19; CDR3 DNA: TGTGCCAGTAGTATACTCTACAATGAGCAGTTCTTC; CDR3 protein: CASSILYNEQFF
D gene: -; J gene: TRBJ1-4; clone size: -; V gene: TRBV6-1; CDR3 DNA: TGTGCCAGCAGTGAAGCGAAAGTAGCAGCAACTAATGAAAAACTGTTTTTT; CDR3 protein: CASSEAKVAATNEKLFF
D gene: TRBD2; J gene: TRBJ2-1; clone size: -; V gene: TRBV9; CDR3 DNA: TGTGCCAGCAGCGCCTACCCCGAAGCGGGACCCTACTACAATGAGCAGTTCTTC; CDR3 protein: CASSAYPEAGPYYNEQFF
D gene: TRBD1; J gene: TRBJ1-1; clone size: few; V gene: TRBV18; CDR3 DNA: TGTGCCAGCTCACCATTAGCAGGACAGGACACTGAAGCTTTCTTT; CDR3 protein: CASSPLAGQDTEAFF
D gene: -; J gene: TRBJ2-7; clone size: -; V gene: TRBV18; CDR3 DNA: TGTGCCAGCTCACCACCCCCCCACTCCTACGAGCAGTACTTC; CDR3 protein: CASSPPPHSYEQYF
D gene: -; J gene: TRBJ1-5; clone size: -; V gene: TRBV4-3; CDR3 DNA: TGCGCCAGCAGCCAAGCGGTAATGCCCCAGCCCCAGCATTTT; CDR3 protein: CASSQAVMPQPQHF
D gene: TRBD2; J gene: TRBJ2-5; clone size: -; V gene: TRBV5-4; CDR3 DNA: TGTGCCAGCAGCTTAACAGGGGCGCACGGACTAGCGGACCAAGAGACCCAGTACTTC; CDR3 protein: CASSLTGAHGLADQETQYF
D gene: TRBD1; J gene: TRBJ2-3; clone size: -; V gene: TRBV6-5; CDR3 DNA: TGTGCCAGCAGTTACCTTAGACAGGGGGGCACAGATACGCAGTATTTT; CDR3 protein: CASSYLRQGGTDTQYF
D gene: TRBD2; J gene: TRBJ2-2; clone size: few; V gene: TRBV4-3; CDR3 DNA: TGCGCCAGCAGCCAAGATCCGAGCGGGAGGAGGACCGGGGAGCTGTTTTTT; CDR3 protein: CASSQDPSGRRTGELFF
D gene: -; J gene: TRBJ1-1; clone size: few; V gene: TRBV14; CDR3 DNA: TGTGCCAGCAGCCAAGATCTTGGGGGGGACACTGAAGCTTTCTTT; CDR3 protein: CASSQDLGGDTEAFF
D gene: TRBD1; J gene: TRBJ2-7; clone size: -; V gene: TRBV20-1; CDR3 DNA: TGCAGTGCACAACAGGGGTACGAGCAGTACTTC; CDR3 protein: CSAQQGYEQYF
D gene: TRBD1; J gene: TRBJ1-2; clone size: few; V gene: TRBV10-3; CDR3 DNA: TGTGCCACCGGACAGGTGGCGGACTATGGCTACACCTTC; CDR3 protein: CATGQVADYGYTF
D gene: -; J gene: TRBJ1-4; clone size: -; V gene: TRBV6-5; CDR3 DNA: TGTGCCAGCAGTGGGCTCGAGGGTGAGAAGGAAAAACTGTTTTTT; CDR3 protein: CASSGLEGEKEKLFF
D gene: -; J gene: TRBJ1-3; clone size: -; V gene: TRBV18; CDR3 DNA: TGTGCCAGCTCACCACCGAGTATCGCAAACACCATATATTTT; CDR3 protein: CASSPPSIANTIYF
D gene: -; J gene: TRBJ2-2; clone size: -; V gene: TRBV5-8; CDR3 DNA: TGTGCCAGCAGCCCTTCTACCGCTAGTCCTGAAACCGCCGGGGAGCTGTTTTTT; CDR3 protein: CASSPSTASPETAGELFF
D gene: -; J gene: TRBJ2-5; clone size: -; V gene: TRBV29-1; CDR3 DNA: TGCAGCACTGTTGTGGGGCTCCTAGGGGACCATCATAGCGGTTATCAAGAGACCCAGTACTTC; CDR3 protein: CSTVVGLLGDHHSGYQETQYF
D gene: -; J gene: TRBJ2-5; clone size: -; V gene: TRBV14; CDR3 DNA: TGTGCCAGCAGCCAAGGGCACAGGGAAGAGACCCAGTACTTC; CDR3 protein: CASSQGHREETQYF
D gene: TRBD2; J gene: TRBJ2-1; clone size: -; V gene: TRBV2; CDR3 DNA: TGTGCCAGCAGCGCATTTTGGACTAGCGGGAGGGCCTCCAATGAGCAGTTCTTC; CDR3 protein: CASSAFWTSGRASNEQFF
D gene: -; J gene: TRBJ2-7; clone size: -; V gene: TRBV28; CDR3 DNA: TGTGCCAGCAGCCCTCCCTACTACGAGCAGTACTTC; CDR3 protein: CASSPPYYEQYF
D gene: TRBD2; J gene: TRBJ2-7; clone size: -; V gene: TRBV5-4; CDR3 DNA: TGTGCCAGCAGCTTGGATGTGACTAGCGGGTTGTCCCCCTACGAGCAGTACTTC; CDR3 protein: CASSLDVTSGLSPYEQYF
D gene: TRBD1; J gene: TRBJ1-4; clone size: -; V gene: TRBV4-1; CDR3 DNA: TGCGCCAGCAGCCAAGAAATTGGCAGGGGGAATGAAAAACTGTTTTTT; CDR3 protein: CASSQEIGRGNEKLFF
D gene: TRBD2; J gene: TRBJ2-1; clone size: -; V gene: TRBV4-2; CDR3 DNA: TGTGCCAGCAGCCATAGCGGGGGCCGCTACAATGAGCAGTTCTTC; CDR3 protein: CASSHSGGRYNEQFF
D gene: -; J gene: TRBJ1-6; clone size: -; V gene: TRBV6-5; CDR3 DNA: TGTGCCAGCAGTTACTCGAGCCTTTATAATTCCCCCCTCCACTTT; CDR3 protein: CASSYSSLYNSPLHF
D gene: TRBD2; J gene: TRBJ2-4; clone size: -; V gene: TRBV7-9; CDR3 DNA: TGTGCCAGCAGCCCGCCGGGGGGAGTAAGGGCCAAAAACATTCAGTACTTC; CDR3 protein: CASSPPGGVRAKNIQYF
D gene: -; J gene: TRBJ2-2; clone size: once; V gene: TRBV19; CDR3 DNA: TGTGCCAGTAGTATTGGGGCAACCGGGGAGCTGTTTTTT; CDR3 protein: CASSIGATGELFF
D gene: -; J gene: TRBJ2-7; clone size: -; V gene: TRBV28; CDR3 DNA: TGTGCCAGCAGTCTTCCTGAGTACTTC; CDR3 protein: CASSLPEYF
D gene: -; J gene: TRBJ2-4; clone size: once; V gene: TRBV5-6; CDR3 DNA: TGTGCCAGCAGCTTACTATGGGGGCGCGGATACATTCAGTACTTC; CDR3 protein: CASSLLWGRGYIQYF
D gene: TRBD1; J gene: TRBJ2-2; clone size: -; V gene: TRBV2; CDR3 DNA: TGTGCCAGCAGTATCCTGGAACAGGGGGCCGGGGAGCTGTTTTTT; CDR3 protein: CASSILEQGAGELFF
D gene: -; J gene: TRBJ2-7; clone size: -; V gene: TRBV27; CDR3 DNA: TGTGCCAGCAGTTTTTTACACGGGAGCTCCTACGAGCAGTACTTC; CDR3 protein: CASSFLHGSSYEQYF
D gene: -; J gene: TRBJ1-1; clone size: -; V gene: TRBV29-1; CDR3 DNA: TGCAGCGTTGGGCAGGGGAACACTGAAGCTTTCTTT; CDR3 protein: CSVGQGNTEAFF
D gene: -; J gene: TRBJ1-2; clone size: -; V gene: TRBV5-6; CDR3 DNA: TGTGCCAGCAGTGCCCCCGTGACTGATAATAACTATGGCTACACCTTC; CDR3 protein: CASSAPVTDNNYGYTF